This T cell receptor beta chain comes out of a study of tumor-infiltrating lymphocytes in primary liver carcinoma. From around 500 ng of total RNA, TCR beta-specific cDNA was reverse-transcribed using a constant-region primer. Amplification in three nested multiplex PCR rounds with slightly modified ARM-PCR gave rise to TCR beta libraries. A single record per CDR3 protein comes from TCRdb applying MiXCR to the multiplex PCR reads. The sample contains tens of thousands of distinct CDR3 sequences, around 79% of which appear only once. Study observations and caveats: Top-250-clone fractions were significantly higher in tumors than in blood (p = 0.039).

Concerning this clonotype: Its antigen remains unidentified.

Unsorted bulk tissue of roughly 18-31 mg yielded co-extracted RNA and DNA. Sequenced: liver tumor tissue from sampling region 4. Stated subset: tumor region T4, right-lateral pole. This TCR derives from a woman aged 30 to 39 with primary liver carcinoma and hepatitis B virus infection.

In DNA form, the CDR3 reads TGTGCCAGCAGCACCCGCCCCGTGGGCGAAGAGACCCAGTACTTC. The encoded protein is CASSTRPVGEETQYF. This chain connects TRBV12-3 or TRBV12-4 to TRBJ2-5; no firm D call. Trimming took off 6 bases at V and 3 bases at J, with 17 bases between the two ends. CDR3 length: 15 residues.